This TCR beta chain came from a study of PD-L1 blockade in urothelial cancer. Study as a whole: It was around 2014 that patients started atezolizumab at 1,200 mg intravenously every 3 weeks. Anywhere from 0 to 3 prior chemotherapy regimens had been received by patients. Blood samples had a median of approximately 150,000 T cells, some 83,000 unique TCRs, and clonality around 0.08. Study-wide points: Lower than median blood TCR clonality before treatment predicted better survival.

V lost 6 bases to trimming and J lost 1 base, with 12 bases between them. This CDR3 region has 13 residues. The germline gives CDR1 SQVTM, CDR2 ANQGSEA. Time point here: peripheral blood 6 weeks after treatment start. For this clone: Its antigen is unidentified.

TCRdb keeps only in-frame clones here, not all; method: immunoSEQ multiplex PCR. The sample yields around 120,000 clones, roughly 89% seen once. This specimen was PBMCs, taken around atezolizumab (anti-PD-L1) treatment. The rearrangement joins TRBV29-1 to TRBJ1-1; possible D gene TRBD1, 5 bases. The receptor's source is a man between 60 and 70 years old with urothelial cancer. DNA of the CDR3: TGCAGCGTCCTATTGGACAAGAACACTGAAGCTTTCTTT. It specifies CSVLLDKNTEAFF.